The clone carrying this T cell receptor beta chain showed up just once. Its specificity is not known. This CDR3 spans 17 amino acids. Germline V gene lookup returns CDR1 SQVTM and CDR2 ANQGSEA. With V trimmed by 1 base and J by 2 bases, 13 bases remained unmatched. This sample was included in a study of T cell responses to AZD1222 COVID-19 vaccine. Study findings and constraints: Vaccination with two AZD1222 doses was followed by a rise in Spike-specific TCR breadth and depth. A mostly white British donor set with more females was recruited, and clonal diversity was possibly underestimated. Nearly half of spike-specific TCRs reportedly target variant regions that are unmutated in the B.1.351 and B.1.1.7 variants.

Some clones are missing from TCRdb's copy, which holds only in-frame ones; the method was immunoSEQ multiplex PCR. The sample contains about 67,000 clones, about 80% of which appear only once. The receptor's source is an adult who received the AZD1222 COVID-19 vaccine. This sample comprised peripheral blood, obtained 28 days after the second AZD1222 dose. The rearrangement uses TRBV29-1 and TRBJ2-7; 8 bases match TRBD1. CDR3 coding DNA: TGCAGCGTTGAAGCCGGGACAGGAGATATTGCCGCCTACGAGCAGTACTTC. Translating it yields CSVEAGTGDIAAYEQYF.